This T cell receptor (beta chain) emerged from a study of shared clonotypes between healthy human individuals (TCRdb year 2020). Turning to the overall study: The cohort comprised a couple of women and a few men aged 18 to 49 years. For each donor, CD4 naive and CD4 memory were each run on three plates, CD8 naive on two plates, and CD8 memory on one plate. The study deeply sequenced blood TCR repertoires of about 5 healthy adults to estimate repertoire size and the extent of clonotype sharing between individuals. Different laboratories and diverse techniques were used to prepare libraries and sequence TCR repertoires, to increase sequencing depth and limit assay-specific biases. Leukapheresis yielded between about 0.9 and 10 billion PBMCs per donor.

TCR CDR3 regions were amplified from genomic DNA by multiplex PCR using the deep immunoSEQ assay. Extracted genomic DNA from each cell subset was distributed evenly across all wells of several immunoSEQ 96-well plates, and each plate was treated as a replicate. For sorted subsets, 150 to 200 ng genomic DNA, equal to about 30,000 T cell genomes, was loaded into each replicate PCR. Purified libraries were quantified with a Qubit 3.0 fluorometer, sized on a Bioanalyzer 2100, and re-quantified with the KAPA Library Quantification kit. A separate single-read 150-cycle Illumina NextSeq 550 flow cell was used to sequence each immunoSEQ 96-well plate. Per the original workflow: Because the immunoSEQ output included only junctional sequences and no quality scores, the filtering could not be the same as the filtering used for full-length reads. Sequences were annotated with PyIR, a Python wrapper for IgBLAST v1.9, using IMGT germline references to assign V/J genes and CDR3. Reads were removed for weak V/J assignments (E-value above 1e-6), missing CDR3, stop codons, out-of-frame junctions, or ambiguous translated residues. V3J clonotypes were defined by identical inferred V gene, J gene, and CDR3 amino acid sequence. Percentage overlap between repertoires was computed as shared unique clonotypes divided by the size of the smaller repertoire. Richness of each repertoire was evaluated using RTK rarefaction, the Chao1 estimator, and Recon v2.1 estimates of unobserved clonotypes. Generation probabilities were computed with OLGA for all TCRbeta clonotypes obtained by the gDNA method from a handful of donors. Held by TCRdb, this immuneACCESS table contains in-frame sequences only and omits some clones. Under half of the omission traces to an unresolved V gene where checked; the cause of the rest is unknown. Clone size and the V and J calls come from that table; the DNA yielded D and trimming. Within this sample are about 2.2 million clones, with about 94% of them counted one time only. The ten largest clones add up to approximately 1.6% of the sample.

With respect to this clone: This clone's antigen is unknown. Base qualities are not provided; no much larger clone lies one nucleotide away.

Overall results and qualifications from the work: Pairwise subsampling led to the expectation that sequencing depth would affect the degree of clonotype sharing among donors. When a handful of donors were compared, the shared fraction of clonotypes was 5% to 6.5% for naive CD4, 3.5% to 4% for naive CD8, about 2.5% for memory CD4, and 0.4% for memory CD8. Clonotypes shared by all four sorted-subset donors showed higher generation probabilities than non-shared clonotypes. Incomplete sequencing was indicated by rarefaction of sorted-subset datasets, despite the large sequencing depth. Estimated clonotype richness was generally larger for naive than for memory subsets. Because the study included only a small number of donors, the genetic and exposure-history diversity represented was limited. Sampling was limited to blood, and TCR repertoires in tissue likely differ from TCR repertoires in blood.

CD8 naive samples were obtained by positive selection for CCR7 among CD45RO-negative cells, yielding a CD45RA+CCR7+ population from which TemRA cells were excluded. The donors were healthy, HIV-negative adults who had no recently reported acute infections or vaccinations. Every donor was a Caucasian adult living in Nashville, Tennessee, USA. Blood was collected by leukapheresis, and PBMCs were isolated by Ficoll-Histopaque density gradient centrifugation and then cryopreserved in liquid nitrogen vapor phase. Analytical flow cytometry was used to check the purity and quantity of every magnetically sorted T cell population. Genomic DNA was isolated from every sorted fraction and measured by UV absorbance on a Nanodrop 2000c. V is reduced by 0 bases and J by 3 bases, leaving a spacing of 16 bases between them. The CDR3, cysteine through phenylalanine, is 17 amino acids long. The kept DNA is CDR3 alone, 51 bases in frame from the first base.

Sequencing was done on a sample of naive CD8+ T cells from PBMCs. The sample's cell subset or site, from its label and the paper: CD45RA+CCR7+. Here the chain combines TRBV5-3 and TRBJ2-1; the D gene is perhaps TRBD2, from 6 matching bases. TRBV5-3 is marked as an open reading frame, function uncertain. This clonotype was obtained from a man aged 18 to 29 in good health. Some clones in this sample may be carry-over from other donors' samples. The CDR3 protein sequence reads: CARSLGIGGRGYNEQFF. Read as DNA, the sequence is TGTGCCAGAAGCTTGGGAATCGGGGGTCGTGGCTACAATGAGCAGTTCTTC.